The T cell receptor beta chain described here comes from a study of control samples from healthy donors and cancer patients. CDR1 and CDR2 (germline): SGHDN, FVKESK. The CDR3 contains 13 residues. The V gene lost 4 bases and the J gene lost 5 bases, with 9 bases spanning the gap. Method: immunoSEQ multiplex PCR; TCRdb's copy keeps in-frame clones and lacks some. The sample includes about 220,000 clones, about 94% seen only once; the top ten take around 1.5%. The receptor comes from a man aged 45-65 years in good health. The chain combines TRBV14 with TRBJ2-1; D gene unclear. The specimen sequenced was blood. The CDR3 reads CASSRGQNNEQFF. The CDR3 nucleotides are TGTGCCAGCAGCCGCGGCCAAAACAATGAGCAGTTCTTC.